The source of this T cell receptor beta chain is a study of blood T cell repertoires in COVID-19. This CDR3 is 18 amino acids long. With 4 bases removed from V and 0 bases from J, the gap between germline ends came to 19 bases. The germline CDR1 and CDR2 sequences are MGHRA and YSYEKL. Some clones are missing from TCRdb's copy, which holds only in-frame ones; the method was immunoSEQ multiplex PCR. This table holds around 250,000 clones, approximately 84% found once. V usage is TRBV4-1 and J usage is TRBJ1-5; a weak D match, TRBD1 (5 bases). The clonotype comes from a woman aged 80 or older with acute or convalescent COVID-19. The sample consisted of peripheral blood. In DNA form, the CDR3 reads TGCGCCAGCAGCCTCTCAACCGACAGAGCTTTTAGCAATCAGCCCCAGCATTTT. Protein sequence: CASSLSTDRAFSNQPQHF.